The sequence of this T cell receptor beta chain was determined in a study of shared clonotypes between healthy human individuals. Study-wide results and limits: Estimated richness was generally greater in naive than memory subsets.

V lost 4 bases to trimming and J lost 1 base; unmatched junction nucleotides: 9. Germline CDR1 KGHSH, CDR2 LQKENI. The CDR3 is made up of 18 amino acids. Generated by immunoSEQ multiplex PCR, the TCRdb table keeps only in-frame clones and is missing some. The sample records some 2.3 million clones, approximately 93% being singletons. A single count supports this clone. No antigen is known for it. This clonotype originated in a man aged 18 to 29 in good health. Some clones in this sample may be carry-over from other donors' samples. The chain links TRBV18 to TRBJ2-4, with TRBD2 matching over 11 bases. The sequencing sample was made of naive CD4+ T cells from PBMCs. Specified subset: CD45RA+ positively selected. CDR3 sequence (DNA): TGTGCCAGCTCACTGGGACTAGCGGAGGGACTCGCCAAAAACATTCAGTACTTC. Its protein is CASSLGLAEGLAKNIQYF.